What follows are 15 T cell receptor beta chains derived from one specimen sequenced in a study of T cell responses to AZD1222 COVID-19 vaccine. Using immunoSEQ multiplex PCR, the repertoire was profiled, and TCRdb retains in-frame clones only, with some absent. The sample contains 95,000 to 150,000 clones, roughly 92% of which appear only once. The material was peripheral blood, obtained on day 0 of AZD1222 vaccination. These receptor sequences come from an adult in good health.

This clone was seen just once. The chain is built from TRBV11-1 and TRBJ2-2, with D uncertain. Germline assignment: CDR1 SGHAT and CDR2 FQDESV (reference sequence). V gave up 5 bases and J gave up 2 bases, with 12 bases separating them. This CDR3 contains 15 residues. In DNA, the CDR3 is TGTGCCAGCAGCGATGGGCCGACCAACACCGGGGAGCTGTTTTTT. This sequence encodes CASSDGPTNTGELFF.

The chain is built from TRBV6-5 and TRBJ1-1, with 10 bases lining up with TRBD1. Losses at the gene ends were 6 bases for V and 3 bases for J; bases not matched to a gene: 7. Germline assignment: CDR1 MNHEY and CDR2 SVGAGI. The CDR3 is made up of 15 amino acids. CDR3 region: CASRYSGTGDTEAFF. CDR3 bases: TGTGCCAGCAGGTATAGCGGGACAGGGGACACTGAAGCTTTCTTT.

The CDR3 DNA reads TGTGCCAGCAGCTCCGGACAGAGACAAGAGACCCAGTACTTC. It is translated as CASSSGQRQETQYF. The V and J genes are TRBV5-4 and TRBJ2-5; D perhaps matches TRBD1 (6 bases). This CDR3 is built from 14 residues. CDR1 is SGHNT, CDR2 YYREEE, per germline (reference sequence). The V and J ends lost 3 bases and 2 bases respectively, with 11 bases between them.

This rearrangement joins TRBV5-4 to TRBJ2-2; the D gene is possibly TRBD1 (5 bases). This CDR3 region has 13 residues. V lost 10 bases and J lost 0, with 10 bases in between. The V gene's germline CDR1 is SGHNT and CDR2 YYREEE (reference sequence). The CDR3 region is CAGASSNTGELFF. In nucleotides, the CDR3 is TGTGCCGGGGCCAGTTCGAACACCGGGGAGCTGTTTTTT.

The rearrangement links TRBV25-1 to TRBJ2-1; D remains ambiguous. V lost 4 bases and J 15 bases, leaving 10 bases between the germline ends. Germline lookup yields CDR1 MGHDK and CDR2 SYGVNS. The CDR3 loop spans 10 amino acids. The chain's CDR3 is CASSAVRTFF. DNA of the CDR3: TGTGCCAGCAGTGCGGTCCGGACGTTCTTC.

The chain carries TRBV29-1 and TRBJ2-2; 9 bases are shared with TRBD2. CDR1 SQVTM and CDR2 ANQGSEA come from the germline V gene. There are 15 residues in the CDR3. Unmatched junction bases numbered 7, after V lost 4 bases and J lost 4 bases. The CDR3 spells CSVVPAGGGTGELFF. The CDR3 nucleotides are TGCAGCGTTGTCCCCGCGGGAGGGGGCACCGGGGAGCTGTTTTTT.

The rearrangement links TRBV21-1 to TRBJ2-1; the DNA was not used to check the table's D call, TRBD1. TRBV21-1 is a pseudogene locus. This CDR3 contains 21 residues. The CDR3 sequence: CASSKDSGTGMIGGTGNEQFF. For the CDR3, the DNA is TGTGCCAGCAGCAAAGACTCCGGGACAGGGATGATAGGTGGCACAGGCAATGAGCAGTTCTTC.

The chain is built from TRBV2 and TRBJ1-1, with D tentatively TRBD1 (5 bases). Trimming removed 7 bases from V and 9 bases from J, with 18 bases in between. CDR1 is SNHLY and CDR2 is FYNNEI in the germline V gene. This CDR3 region has 13 residues. The chain's CDR3 is CASMGGEGTQAFF. The CDR3 DNA follows: TGTGCCAGCATGGGGGGAGAAGGAACGCAAGCTTTCTTT.

The chain has TRBV19 and TRBJ2-7; D gene ambiguous. This CDR3 comprises 12 residues. Germline V gene sequence: CDR1 LNHDA, CDR2 SQIVND (reference sequence). Trimming removed 6 bases at V and 3 bases at J, with 9 bases between. The CDR3 protein is CASRSRDYEQYF. The DNA of the CDR3 is TGTGCCAGTAGGAGTAGGGACTACGAGCAGTACTTC.

CDR3 sequence (DNA): TGTGCCAGCAGTATAACAGGGTCCGGGGAGCAGTACGTC. Protein product: CASSITGSGEQYV. The chain combines TRBV6-2 or TRBV6-3 with TRBJ2-7, with D perhaps matching TRBD1 (6 bases). The germline V and J ends were trimmed by 5 bases and 7 bases, with 15 bases remaining between them. Germline CDR1 is MNHEY and CDR2 is SVGEGT. CDR3 length: 13 residues.

The chain joins TRBV18 to TRBJ2-5; 7 bases fit TRBD1. This CDR3 contains 14 residues. The J segment lost 4 bases and the V segment lost 0 bases, leaving 2 bases of the junction unmatched. Germline CDR1 and CDR2: KGHSH and LQKENI. CDR3 amino acids: CASSPPAGGETQYF. The CDR3 DNA is TGTGCCAGCTCACCACCGGCAGGGGGAGAGACCCAGTACTTC.

The chain uses TRBV7-2 and TRBJ1-2; weak D call: TRBD1 (6 bases). Trimming shortened V by 1 base and J by 7 bases, and 13 bases separated the two germline ends. The CDR3 totals 14 residues. CDR1 is SGHTA, CDR2 FQGNSA, per germline. CDR3 sequence reads: CASSLVQGRGGYTF. In DNA form, the CDR3 reads TGTGCCAGCAGCTTAGTTCAGGGGAGGGGTGGCTACACCTTC.

This sequence joins TRBV3-1 (or the pseudogene TRBV3-2) and TRBJ2-5, with D unclear. The germline V gene has CDR1 LGHDT and CDR2 YNNKEL (reference sequence). Trimming cost V 0 bases and J 0 bases, with 5 bases left between them. The CDR3 totals 14 residues. CDR3 DNA sequence: TGTGCCAGCAGCCAAGATCCAAACCAAGAGACCCAGTACTTC. Translation: CASSQDPNQETQYF.

This chain uses TRBV7-2 with TRBJ2-1, with 7 positions matching TRBD2. This CDR3 is 16 amino acids long. V dropped 7 bases and J dropped 2; count of bases not matched to a gene: 11. CDR1 and CDR2 from the germline V gene are SGHTA and FQGNSA. As DNA, the CDR3 is TGTGCCAGCATCAAAGGGGAGGGACCAACCTACAATGAGCAGTTCTTC. Translated: CASIKGEGPTYNEQFF. Full variable domain (outside the CDR3, taken from reference TRBV7-2 and TRBJ2-1): GAGVSQSPSNKVTEKGKDVELRCDPISGHTALYWYRQSLGQGLEFLIYFQGNSAPDKSGLPSDRFSAERTGGSVSTLTIQRTQQEDSAVYLCASIKGEGPTYNEQFFGPGTRLTVL.

V and J are TRBV20-1 and TRBJ2-3; TRBD2 matches at 7 bases. V lost 3 bases and J lost 2; bases outside the gene matches: 5. Germline V gives CDR1 DFQATT, CDR2 SNEGSKA (reference sequence). This CDR3 region has 14 residues. CDR3 protein: CSASPSGITDTQYF. In DNA, the CDR3 is TGCAGTGCTAGTCCCAGCGGGATCACAGATACGCAGTATTTT.